This T cell receptor (beta chain) is from a study of cytomegalovirus exposure and HLA in healthy donors. Study context: Most genotyped donors, 81% of around 370, had Caucasian-associated genetic ancestry. Findings and limits, study-wide: The CMV antigen specificity of a few CMV-associated chains was confirmed through in vitro analysis. Later on, a genetic analysis was performed. It linked a missense variant in DCLRE1C with V- and J-gene trimming of TCR beta. Earlier analysis looked at TCR beta V segments, and most were productive about 90% or about 30% of the time.

With V trimmed by 2 bases and J by 7 bases, 2 bases remained unmatched. This CDR3 has 13 residues. CDR1 and CDR2 (germline): SNHLY, FYNNEI. The study ran its PCR with 60 Vbeta and 13 Jbeta primers. The method was immunoSEQ multiplex PCR; TCRdb's version includes in-frame clones alone and lacks a portion of them. The data hold over 120,000 clones, with around 86% observed a single time. In the case of this clone: The antigen is undetermined.

Specimen: PBMCs. The TCR comes from a woman aged 25-40 years in good health and CMV-seronegative. The J gene is TRBJ2-4, the V gene TRBV2, with 7 bases identical to TRBD1. The CDR3 DNA is TGTGCCAGCAGTGAATCCAGGGGGAACATTCAGTACTTC. Translation gives CASSESRGNIQYF.